This T cell receptor beta chain was sequenced for a study of T cells in Graves' hyperthyroidism and ophthalmopathy. The CDR3 is made up of 15 amino acids. V was pared by 3 bases and J by 1 base, with 13 bases between. CDR1 is MNHEY, CDR2 SMNVEV, per germline (reference sequence). On this clonotype: The target antigen is unknown.

Study-wide points: Blood also showed most of the thyroid clonotypes that were expanded above 0.001.

Amplified regions were TCR beta CDR3 sequences from RNA transcripts. A first-round RT-PCR of the TCR CDR3 used the HTBI primer set. TCRdb called the multiplex PCR reads again in MiXCR, with one record for every CDR3 protein. The repertoire has approximately 700,000 distinct CDR3 sequences, about a sixth of them found once; the top ten carry 8.4%. For Graves' hyperthyroidism to be stable, ophthalmopathy could not progress within 18 months. Source material: blood. This chain uses TRBV27 with TRBJ2-7, with D perhaps matching TRBD2 (5 bases). The source is a man younger than 30 with Graves' hyperthyroidism. The CDR3 sequence is CASSLTGSYSYEQYF. As DNA, the CDR3 is TGTGCCAGCAGTTTGACGGGGAGTTATTCCTACGAGCAGTACTTC.